These 21 T cell receptor beta chains originate from one sample sequenced in a study of Graves' ophthalmopathy and Graves' hyperthyroidism (dated by TCRdb to 2016 to 2018). Sequencing took place on an Illumina HiSeq 2000. For repertoire sequencing, TCR beta CDR3 regions were amplified from RNA transcripts. The first round of RT-PCR was done with HTBI primers and the Qiagen OneStep RT-PCR kit, and was followed by a second round of multiplex PCR, then size selection and purification. TCRdb trimmed the raw reads at Q25, called clones with MiXCR and kept productive beta chains. CDR3 protein sequences are deduplicated, and each keeps its most common genes and DNA. For this sample the table gives 350,000 to 400,000 distinct CDR3 sequences, of which 15% to 20% were detected only once. The top ten hold around 1.4% of the sample. What was sequenced was peripheral blood. The receptors originated from a woman aged 18-29 years with Graves' ophthalmopathy. Donor details come from another sample of the same person, matched by shared clones.

This clonotype was picked up many times. The chain links TRBV5-1 to TRBJ2-7; 8 nucleotides agree with TRBD2. The CDR3 is 15 amino acids. V trimming: 4 bases; J trimming: 7 bases; junction bases outside the gene matches: 13. CDR1 and CDR2 (germline): SGHRS, YFSETQ. CDR3 DNA: TGCGCCAGCAGCCTCCTCGGCAAGTCGGGAGGGGAGCAGTACTTC. Its translation is CASSLLGKSGGEQYF.

This clonotype was seen ten or more times. V is TRBV12-3 or TRBV12-4 and J is TRBJ1-5; possibly TRBD1 for D (6 bases). The CDR3 contains 15 residues. V was cut by 3 bases and J by 8 bases, with 17 bases left in between. In nucleotides, the CDR3 is TGTGCCAGCAGTTTTACCCCGACAGGCGGAAAGCCCCAGCATTTT. This sequence encodes CASSFTPTGGKPQHF.

Many counts were recorded for this clonotype. V gene TRBV12-3 or TRBV12-4 combines with J gene TRBJ1-3; no clear D gene. V lost 7 bases and J lost 4, with 14 bases in between. The CDR3 contains 14 residues. CDR3: CASTFNSLGNTIYF. The CDR3 DNA reads TGTGCCAGCACCTTCAACTCTCTGGGAAACACCATATATTTT.

V usage is TRBV19 and J usage is TRBJ1-2; D possibly corresponds to TRBD1 (5 bases). Germline-derived CDR1 and CDR2 are LNHDA and SQIVND (reference sequence). This CDR3 is 14 amino acids long. Trimming shortened V by 7 bases and J by 1 base, and 13 bases separated the two germline ends. The CDR3 DNA reads TGTGCCAGTACAGAATTTCAGGGTAACTATGGCTACACCTTC. Amino acids: CASTEFQGNYGYTF.

Ten or more counts support this clonotype. CDR3 nucleotides: TGCGCCAGCAGCTTCCTGGGACCGTCGACAAGCTCTGGGGCCAACGTCCTGACTTTC. Its protein is CASSFLGPSTSSGANVLTF. This chain uses TRBV5-1 with TRBJ2-6; D is tentatively TRBD1 or TRBD2 (5 bases each). CDR3 length: 19 amino acids. Germline CDR1 and CDR2: SGHRS and YFSETQ. The V end lost 2 bases, the J end lost 0 bases, and 18 bases lay between the germline ends.

This clonotype was counted at least ten times. This chain uses TRBV7-3 with TRBJ2-7; D possibly uses TRBD1 or TRBD2 (5 bases each). The CDR3 is 13 amino acids. Between the trimmed V and J ends, which lost 1 base and 5 bases, there was a span of 9 bases. CDR1 is SGHTA, CDR2 FQGTGA, per germline. This chain's CDR3 is CASSLSRDHEQYF. CDR3 DNA: TGTGCCAGCAGCTTAAGCAGGGACCACGAGCAGTACTTC.

The rearrangement joins TRBV28 to TRBJ2-7; no clear D. V lost 7 bases, J lost 3 bases, and 10 bases lay in between. The germline V gene has CDR1 MDHEN and CDR2 SYDVKM. The CDR3 runs to 12 residues. The CDR3 loop reads CASMTRHYEQYF. CDR3 DNA: TGTGCCAGCATGACACGGCACTACGAGCAGTACTTC. Looking up the rest from reference TRBV28 and TRBJ2-7 gives the full variable domain: DVKVTQSSRYLVKRTGEKVFLECVQDMDHENMFWYRQDPGLGLRLIYFSYDVKMKEKGDIPEGYSVSREKKERFSLILESASTNQTSMYLCASMTRHYEQYFGPGTRLTVT.

This clonotype was recorded many times. The genes are TRBV6-2 or TRBV6-3 and TRBJ2-2; no firm D call. Per the germline V gene, CDR1 is MNHEY and CDR2 is SVGEGT. The CDR3 contains 16 residues. V was clipped by 5 bases and J by 2 bases, with 15 bases between them. The CDR3 spells CASSLFRSLNTGELFF. The CDR3 DNA sequence: TGTGCCAGCAGTCTCTTCAGGAGCCTTAACACCGGGGAGCTGTTTTTT.

This clonotype has only a few counts. This chain connects TRBV6-2 or TRBV6-3 to TRBJ2-7, with 8 bases aligning to TRBD2. The CDR3 has 16 amino acids. Germline V gives CDR1 MNHEY, CDR2 SVGEGT. V shed 2 bases and J 0 bases; nucleotides not matched to a gene: 6. The CDR3 DNA is TGTGCCAGCAGTTACCGGCGGCGGGAGGACTCCTACGAGCAGTACTTC. It translates to CASSYRRREDSYEQYF.

V is TRBV4-2 and J is TRBJ2-6; 12 bases are a match to TRBD1. The germline V gene encodes CDR1 LGHNA and CDR2 YNFKEQ. CDR3 size: 21 residues. Germline trimming cut 2 bases from V and 0 bases from J; bases unmatched to any gene: 11. The CDR3 is CASSQSDPGTGGFSGANVLTF. The CDR3 region has the DNA TGTGCCAGCAGCCAAAGTGACCCAGGGACAGGGGGCTTCTCTGGGGCCAACGTCCTGACTTTC.

This clonotype was found many times. The chain uses TRBV3-1 and TRBJ2-7; possibly TRBD2 for D (5 bases). Germline V gene data show CDR1 as LGHDT and CDR2 as YNNKEL (reference sequence). This CDR3 has 15 residues. V was shortened by 1 base and J by 0 bases, with 10 bases between the two germline ends. DNA for the CDR3: TGTGCCAGCAGCCAAGGGTACGGGGACTCCTACGAGCAGTACTTC. This encodes CASSQGYGDSYEQYF.

This clonotype has a count of ten or more. This rearrangement joins TRBV9 to TRBJ1-3; D is ambiguous. From germline, CDR1 is SGDLS and CDR2 YYNGEE. The CDR3 is 13 residues long. V lost 3 bases and J lost 4, with 8 bases in between. CDR3 region: CASSGTGGNTIYF. For the CDR3, the DNA is TGTGCCAGCAGCGGAACGGGGGGAAACACCATATATTTT.

This clonotype has a count of ten or more. The chain joins TRBV4-2 to TRBJ1-5; tentatively, D is TRBD1 (6 bases). Germline lookup yields CDR1 LGHNA and CDR2 YNFKEQ. V shed 4 bases and J shed 0 bases, with 25 bases lying between them. The CDR3 consists of 20 residues. The CDR3 spells CASSPALGGPVGLSNQPQHF. CDR3 nucleotide sequence: TGTGCCAGCAGCCCTGCATTAGGGGGGCCCGTGGGGCTTAGCAATCAGCCCCAGCATTTT.

This clonotype was recorded a few times. The V call is TRBV7-9, the J call TRBJ2-5; no reliable D call. Germline CDR1 reads SEHNR; CDR2 reads FQNEAQ (reference sequence). The CDR3 is 14 amino acids. Trimming took off 5 bases at V and 5 bases at J, with 15 bases between the two ends. DNA of the CDR3: TGTGCCAGCAGCCCCTACTTGTCCGGGGAGACCCAGTACTTC. Its protein is CASSPYLSGETQYF. Based on the CDR3 plus reference TRBV7-9 and TRBJ2-5, the full variable domain is DTGVSQNPRHKITKRGQNVTFRCDPISEHNRLYWYRQTLGQGPEFLTYFQNEAQLEKSRLLSDRFSAERPKGSFSTLEIQRTEQGDSAMYLCASSPYLSGETQYFGPGTRLLVL.

This CDR3 is CAWSQFRGTEAFF. DNA for the CDR3: TGTGCCTGGAGTCAATTCAGGGGCACTGAAGCTTTCTTT. The rearrangement joins TRBV30 to TRBJ1-1; possible D gene TRBD1, 6 bases. The germline V gene encodes CDR1 GTSNPN and CDR2 SVGIG (reference sequence). The CDR3 covers 13 residues. Trimming cost V 2 bases and J 4 bases, with 11 bases left between them. The whole variable domain, filled in from reference TRBV30 and TRBJ1-1, reads SQTIHQWPATLVQPVGSPLSLECTVEGTSNPNLYWYRQAAGRGLQLLFYSVGIGQISSEVPQNLSASRPQDRQFILSSKKLLLSDSGFYLCAWSQFRGTEAFFGQGTRLTVV.

Many counts were recorded for this clonotype. The chain links TRBV7-3 to TRBJ2-2; tentatively, D is TRBD2 (5 bases). The length of the CDR3 is 14 residues. V was cut by 1 base and J by 8 bases, with 11 bases left in between. The V gene's germline CDR1 is SGHTA and CDR2 FQGTGA. The CDR3 is CASSLILARGELFF. CDR3 nucleotide sequence: TGTGCCAGCAGCTTAATTCTAGCTAGGGGGGAGCTGTTTTTT.

The J gene is TRBJ2-5, the V gene TRBV11-2; 7 bases agree with TRBD1. This CDR3 is 19 amino acids long. After removal of 4 bases from V and 5 bases from J, the junction contained 22 bases not matched to a gene. Germline V gene lookup returns CDR1 SGHAT and CDR2 FQNNGV. CDR3 in amino acids: CASSSFPGQNFWEMETQYF. Here the CDR3 DNA reads TGTGCCAGCAGCTCCTTTCCGGGACAGAACTTCTGGGAAATGGAGACCCAGTACTTC.

The sample holds many counts of this clonotype. The chain recombines TRBV5-1 with TRBJ2-4; 14 positions match TRBD2. Germline V lookup: CDR1 SGHRS, CDR2 YFSETQ. V gave up 4 bases and J gave up 0 bases; unmatched junction bases: 9. The CDR3 extends over 19 amino acids. The DNA of the CDR3 is TGCGCCAGCAGCAGCGGGACTAGCGGGGGACGATTAGCCAAAAACATTCAGTACTTC. Translating gives CASSSGTSGGRLAKNIQYF.

The chain links TRBV11-2 to TRBJ2-7; 12 positions agree with TRBD1. CDR1 and CDR2 from the germline V gene are SGHAT and FQNNGV. There are 16 residues in the CDR3. The junction had 11 bases not matched to a gene; V was cut back by 4 bases and J by 7 bases. This chain's CDR3 is CASSSRTGTGGGEQYF. The CDR3 nucleotides read TGTGCCAGCAGCTCCCGGACCGGGACAGGGGGCGGAGAGCAGTACTTC.

In its sample, this clonotype was seen once. The chain joins TRBV7-9 to TRBJ2-5; a possible D gene is TRBD2 (7 bases). CDR1 is SEHNR, CDR2 FQNEAQ, per germline (reference sequence). The V and J ends lost 5 bases and 5 bases respectively, with 18 bases between them. This CDR3 has 15 residues. The CDR3: CASSPWGGAMETQYF. The CDR3 coding sequence is TGTGCCAGCAGCCCCTGGGGGGGGGCGATGGAGACCCAGTACTTC. The entire variable domain, with the rest obtained from reference TRBV7-9 and TRBJ2-5, is as follows: DTGVSQNPRHKITKRGQNVTFRCDPISEHNRLYWYRQTLGQGPEFLTYFQNEAQLEKSRLLSDRFSAERPKGSFSTLEIQRTEQGDSAMYLCASSPWGGAMETQYFGPGTRLLVL.

This clonotype was observed many times. This chain joins TRBV27 and TRBJ2-3; D not certain. The CDR3 consists of 15 residues. The ends were cut back, 7 bases at V and 1 base at J, with 15 bases in the middle. Germline-derived CDR1 and CDR2 are MNHEY and SMNVEV (reference sequence). The CDR3 loop is CASKPPAGGTDTQYF. In DNA, the CDR3 is TGTGCCAGCAAACCGCCAGCTGGGGGCACAGATACGCAGTATTTT.